This T cell receptor (beta chain) was sequenced for a study of T cell responses to AZD1222 COVID-19 vaccine. General study findings and limits: Baseline serology detected seropositivity in only 6 or 7 AZD1222 recipients. Repertoires were obtained only post-peak T cell response. Unmutated variant regions are reportedly targeted by nearly half of spike-specific TCRs. White British donors predominated, females outnumbered males, and clonal diversity was possibly underestimated.

As to this clone: The antigen remains undetermined.

This CDR3 region has 16 residues. Trimming at V came to 5 bases and at J to 2 bases, leaving 9 bases not matched to a gene. From germline, CDR1 is SGHAT and CDR2 FQNNGV. Generated by immunoSEQ multiplex PCR, the TCRdb table keeps only in-frame clones and is missing some. The sample shows 91,000 or so clones, around nine tenths of them seen only once. The receptor comes from an adult who received the AZD1222 COVID-19 vaccine. Specimen: peripheral blood, collected 28 days after the second AZD1222 dose. The rearrangement uses TRBV11-2 and TRBJ2-1; the match to TRBD2 covers 7 bases. CDR3 loop: CASSRGGGGAYNEQFF. The CDR3 DNA is TGTGCCAGCAGCCGTGGCGGCGGGGGAGCCTACAATGAGCAGTTCTTC.